This T cell receptor beta chain was found in a study of blood T cell repertoires in COVID-19. At the level of the study: The analysed material was cDNA or gDNA that came from T cells, B-cell-depleted T cells, or PBMCs.

The repertoire was sequenced with immunoSEQ multiplex PCR; TCRdb's copy has only in-frame clones and lacks some. The repertoire holds 300,000 to 450,000 clones, about 89% seen once, with roughly 1.9% in the top ten. CDR3 length: 15 residues. Trimming took 0 bases from V and 0 from J, leaving 10 bases between them. Germline CDR1 reads SGHRS; CDR2 reads YFSETQ. V and J are TRBV5-1 and TRBJ2-7, with D perhaps TRBD1 (6 bases). The TCR comes from a man aged 40-50 years in a cohort exposed to, infected with or recovered from COVID-19 (not recorded which). Sequences were obtained from PBMCs or T cells enriched from blood (not recorded which). The CDR3 loop is CASSLGGLGSYEQYF. CDR3 coding DNA: TGCGCCAGCAGCTTGGGGGGGCTAGGCTCCTACGAGCAGTACTTC.